This T cell receptor (beta chain) was recorded in a study of blood T cells in healthy people across ages. Note on this clonotype: Antigen: not known.

Sample-barcoded 5' priming and a J-beta primer mix drove a second PCR of 7 to 11 cycles. Each cDNA molecule received a tag from a template-switch adaptor that had 12 random nucleotides. One entry per CDR3 protein, called by TCRdb with MiXCR from the 5' RACE reads. The sample records about 720,000 distinct CDR3 sequences, around a fifth being singletons. Notes on the study in general: Observed TCR beta diversity per million T cells went down as age went up. This fall followed a roughly linear course with age.

This CDR3 region has 12 residues. The sequence was collected from a man aged 70 or older in good health. Source material: blood. The chain is built from TRBV12-3 or TRBV12-4 and TRBJ2-7; 10 nucleotides match TRBD2. Matching the DNA end better, TRBJ2-1 makes the J call doubtful. CDR3 in amino acids: CASSFSGRKQFF. The CDR3 coding sequence is TGTGCCAGCAGTTTTAGCGGGAGGAAGCAGTTCTTC.